The clone carrying this TCR beta chain was detected once. PCR used 60 Vbeta primers and 13 Jbeta primers. Clones were read by immunoSEQ multiplex PCR, and TCRdb kept only the in-frame ones, dropping some. This sample carries about 190,000 clones, 80% to 90% of them seen once, and the ten largest clones take over 1%. This specimen comes from a study of cytomegalovirus exposure and HLA in healthy donors. CDR3 size: 13 residues. Germline V gene sequence: CDR1 MNHEY, CDR2 SVGAGI. V was trimmed by 2 bases and J by 1 base, leaving 6 bases between them. The V and J genes are TRBV6-5 and TRBJ2-7; D is unresolved. The sequence was obtained from a man between 25 and 39 years old in good health and CMV-seronegative. Sample: PBMCs. CDR3 DNA sequence: TGTGCCAGCAGTTACGGGCCTTCCTACGAGCAGTACTTC. Protein product: CASSYGPSYEQYF.